This TCR beta chain was sequenced for a study of human T cells and chemical hapten exposure. Background on the study: The scalp of each patient received a weekly diphenylcyclopropenone dose for the full approximately 26-week study. TCR yields per sample varied, mainly owing to small pooled library volume differences.

The time point here: pre-sensitization, week 0. Described treatment: therapeutic diphenylcyclopropenone sensitization with weekly scalp DPC. General study points: Once DPC sensitization occurred, TCRs above 1 in 1000 frequency showed no change.

Concerning this clonotype: Its cognate antigen is unknown.

Each CDR3 protein is one row after TCRdb ran MiXCR on the RACE reads. The sample includes about 260,000 distinct CDR3 sequences, 7.5% to 9% of them seen just once. The CDR3 contains 14 residues. Trimming at V came to 7 bases and at J to 5 bases, leaving 9 bases not matched to a gene. The rearrangement links TRBV12-3 or TRBV12-4 to TRBJ2-5; 8 bases map to TRBD1. Sequenced material: whole blood, taken in connection with sensitization to the hapten diphenylcyclopropenone (DPC). This clonotype originated in a middle-aged woman with alopecia areata. Some clones in this sample may be carry-over from other donors' samples. The CDR3 nucleotides are TGTGCCAGCATTCCAAGGACAGGGAGGGAGACCCAGTACTTC. It is translated as CASIPRTGRETQYF.